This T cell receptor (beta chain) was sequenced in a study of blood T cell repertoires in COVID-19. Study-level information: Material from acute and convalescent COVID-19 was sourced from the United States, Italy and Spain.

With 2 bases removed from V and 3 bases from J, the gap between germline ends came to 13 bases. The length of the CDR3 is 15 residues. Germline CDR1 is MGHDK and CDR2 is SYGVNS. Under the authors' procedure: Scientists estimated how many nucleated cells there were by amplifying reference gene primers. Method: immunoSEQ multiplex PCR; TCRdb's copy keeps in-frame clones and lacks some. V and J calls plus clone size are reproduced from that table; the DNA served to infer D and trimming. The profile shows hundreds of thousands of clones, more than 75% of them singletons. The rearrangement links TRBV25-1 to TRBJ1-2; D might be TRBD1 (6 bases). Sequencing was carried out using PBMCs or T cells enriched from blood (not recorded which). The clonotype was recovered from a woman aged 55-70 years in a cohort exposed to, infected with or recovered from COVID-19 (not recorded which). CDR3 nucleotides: TGTGCCAGCAGTGAACACGAGGGGGTCGACTATGGCTACACCTTC. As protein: CASSEHEGVDYGYTF.